This T cell receptor beta chain was found in a study of regulatory T cells in long-lasting Graves disease. Study details: Graves' patients, newly diagnosed, had taken antithyroid drugs under 3 months.

Germline CDR1 is SGHRS and CDR2 is YFSETQ. This CDR3 spans 15 amino acids. Trimming took 2 bases from V and 3 from J, leaving 14 bases between them. In this sample, this clonotype turned up many times. What it binds is unknown. Noted time point: newly diagnosed GD, antithyroid drugs for less than 3 months. Construction of the TCR library relied on RNA isolated from PBMCs. Patients met American Thyroid Association criteria for Graves' disease. CDR3-region Arm-PCR and iRepertoire HTBI primers produced the TCR beta libraries. Via MiXCR, TCRdb re-called the multiplex PCR reads, giving one row per CDR3 protein. The sample has 350,000 to 550,000 distinct CDR3 sequences; about 14% are singletons. Study-level points and caveats: Gene preferences differed: TRBV28, TRBJ1-2, TRBJ2-5 in persistent cases.

This sample was also put to use in a study of T cells in Graves' hyperthyroidism and ophthalmopathy.

The sequence was obtained from a woman between 50 and 59 years old with Graves disease. Sequenced material: peripheral blood mononuclear cells (PBMCs), taken at new diagnosis, from a patient treated with antithyroid drugs. The V gene is TRBV5-1, the J gene TRBJ1-1; D unclear. This CDR3 reads CASSFSTNSDTEAFF. CDR3 nucleotides: TGCGCCAGCAGCTTTTCGACAAATTCCGACACTGAAGCTTTCTTT.